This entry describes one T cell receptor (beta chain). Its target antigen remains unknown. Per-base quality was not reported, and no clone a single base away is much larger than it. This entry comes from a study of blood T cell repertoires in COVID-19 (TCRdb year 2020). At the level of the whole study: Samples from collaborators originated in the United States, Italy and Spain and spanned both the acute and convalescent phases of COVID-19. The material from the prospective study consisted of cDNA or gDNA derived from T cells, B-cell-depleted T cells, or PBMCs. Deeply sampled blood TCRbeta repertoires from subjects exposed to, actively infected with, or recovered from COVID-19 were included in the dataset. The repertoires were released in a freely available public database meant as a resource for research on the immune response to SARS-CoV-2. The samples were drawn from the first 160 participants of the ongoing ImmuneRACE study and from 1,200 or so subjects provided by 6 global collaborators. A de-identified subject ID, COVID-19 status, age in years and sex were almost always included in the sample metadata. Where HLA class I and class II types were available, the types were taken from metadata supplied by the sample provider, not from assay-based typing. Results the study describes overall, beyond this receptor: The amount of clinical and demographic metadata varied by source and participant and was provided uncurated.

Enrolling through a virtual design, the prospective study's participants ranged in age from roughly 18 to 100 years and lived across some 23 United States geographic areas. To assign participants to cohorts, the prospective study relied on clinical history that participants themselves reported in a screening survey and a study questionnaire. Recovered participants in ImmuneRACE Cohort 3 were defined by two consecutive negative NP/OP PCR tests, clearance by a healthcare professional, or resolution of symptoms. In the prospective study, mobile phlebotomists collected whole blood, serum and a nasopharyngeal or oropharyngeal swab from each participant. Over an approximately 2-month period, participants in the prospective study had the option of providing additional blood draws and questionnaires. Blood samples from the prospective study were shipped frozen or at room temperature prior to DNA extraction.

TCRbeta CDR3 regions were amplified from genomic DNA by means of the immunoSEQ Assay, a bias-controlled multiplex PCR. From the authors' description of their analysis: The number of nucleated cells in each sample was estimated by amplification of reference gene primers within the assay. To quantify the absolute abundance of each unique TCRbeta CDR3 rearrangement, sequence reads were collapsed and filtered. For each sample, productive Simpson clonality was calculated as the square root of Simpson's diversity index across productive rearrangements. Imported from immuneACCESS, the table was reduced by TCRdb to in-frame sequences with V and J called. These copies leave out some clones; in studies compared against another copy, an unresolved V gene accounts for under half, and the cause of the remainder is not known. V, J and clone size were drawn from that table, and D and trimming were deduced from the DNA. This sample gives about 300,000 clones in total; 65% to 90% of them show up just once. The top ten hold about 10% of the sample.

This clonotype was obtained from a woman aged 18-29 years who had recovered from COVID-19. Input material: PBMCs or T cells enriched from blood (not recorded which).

In nucleotides, the sequence is TGTGCCAGCAGCCATACTCGACTAGTGCCGCGTAACACCGGGGAGCTGTTTTTT. Protein translation: CASSHTRLVPRNTGELFF. Recombination connected TRBV5-8 to TRBJ2-2, with a weak D call of TRBD2 (6 bases match). The germline V gene gives CDR1 as SGHTS and CDR2 as YDEGEE. The V end loses 4 bases and the J end loses 2 bases, and a stretch of 21 bases separates them. Taken from cysteine to phenylalanine, the CDR3 has 18 residues. Only CDR3 DNA remains: 54 bases, in frame from the first base. Joined to the reference TRBV5-8 and TRBJ2-2 proteins, this CDR3 gives the full variable domain: EAGVTQSPTHLIKTRGQQATLRCSPISGHTSVYWYQQALGLGLQFLLWYDEGEERNRGNFPPRFSGRQFPNYSSELNVNALELEDSALYLCASSHTRLVPRNTGELFFGEGSRLTVL.